These 5 T cell receptor beta chains share one sample of origin, sequenced in a study of T-cell memory formation after mild COVID-19. TCRdb analysed the 5' RACE reads with MiXCR anew, one entry per CDR3 protein. The data hold about 290,000 distinct CDR3 sequences, with about a sixth observed a single time. Sequenced sample: PBMCs or a T cell subset sorted from them (not recorded which). These receptor sequences come from a man between 18 and 29 years old who had mild COVID-19 (a few samples of this study predate the infection). Cell type and time point are not known.

The chain links TRBV9 to TRBJ2-5; TRBD2 matches at 7 bases. The V segment lost 3 bases and the J segment 5 bases; nucleotides outside the gene matches: 4. The CDR3 covers 13 residues. Per the germline V gene, CDR1 is SGDLS and CDR2 is YYNGEE. In DNA form, the CDR3 reads TGTGCCAGCAGCGCGGGGGGTCCGGAGACCCAGTACTTC. Encoded protein: CASSAGGPETQYF.

V and J are TRBV12-5 and TRBJ2-3; D perhaps matches TRBD2 (5 bases). Trimming shortened V by 5 bases and J by 4 bases, and 7 bases separated the two germline ends. Germline lookup yields CDR1 LGHNT and CDR2 FRNRAP. The CDR3 has 12 amino acids. CDR3 nucleotides: TGTGCTAGTGGTCGGGGTGCAGATACGCAGTATTTT. This translates into CASGRGADTQYF. The full variable domain, rest sourced from reference TRBV12-5 and TRBJ2-3, is DARVTQTPRHKVTEMGQEVTMRCQPILGHNTVFWYRQTMMQGLELLAYFRNRAPLDDSGMPKDRFSAEMPDATLATLKIQPSEPRDSAVYFCASGRGADTQYFGPGTRLTVL.

There are a few counts of this clonotype. This rearrangement joins TRBV6-5 to TRBJ2-7, with D unresolved. Germline V gene data show CDR1 as MNHEY and CDR2 as SVGAGI. The length of the CDR3 is 13 residues. V was shortened by 2 bases and J by 2 bases, with 7 bases between the two germline ends. The CDR3 here is CASSYGQTYEQYF. The CDR3 nucleotides are TGTGCCAGCAGTTACGGCCAGACCTACGAGCAGTACTTC.

The chain recombines TRBV20-1 with TRBJ1-5; D gene uncertain. Trimming removed 4 bases at V and 2 bases at J, with 6 bases between. Germline V gives CDR1 DFQATT, CDR2 SNEGSKA (reference sequence). The CDR3 totals 12 residues. CDR3 residues: CSAIKGNQPQHF. The CDR3 region has the DNA TGCAGTGCTATTAAGGGCAATCAGCCCCAGCATTTT.

This chain links TRBV7-9 with TRBJ2-1; 10 bases map to TRBD2. With 4 bases clipped from V and 8 bases from J, the junction kept 2 bases outside the gene matches. The CDR3 is 13 amino acids. Germline CDR1 SEHNR, CDR2 FQNEAQ (reference sequence). The CDR3, as DNA: TGTGCCAGCAGCTGGGGACTAGCGTATGAGCAGTTCTTC. This sequence encodes CASSWGLAYEQFF.